The next 3 T cell receptor beta chains were all read from a single sample in a study of technical replicates of blood from a handful of donors. Measured with immunoSEQ multiplex PCR; TCRdb has only the in-frame clones, and not every one. This sample has under 65,000 clones, with approximately 86% found just once. The sample taken for sequencing was PBMCs. The source is a human donor in good health. Some clones in this sample may be carry-over from other donors' samples.

This clone was seen a few times. This chain joins TRBV29-1 and TRBJ1-1; D unresolved. Germline loops: CDR1 SQVTM, CDR2 ANQGSEA. CDR3 length: 12 residues. V was shortened by 4 bases and J by 4 bases, with 10 bases between the two germline ends. CDR3 residues: CSVAPFSTEAFF. The CDR3 DNA sequence: TGCAGCGTTGCCCCCTTCAGCACTGAAGCTTTCTTT.

The CDR3 sequence is CSATGYNEQFF. The DNA for the CDR3 is TGCAGTGCAACGGGGTACAATGAGCAGTTCTTC. V is TRBV20-1 and J is TRBJ2-1; a possible D gene is TRBD2 (5 bases). The CDR3 consists of 11 residues. Germline values: CDR1 DFQATT, CDR2 SNEGSKA (reference sequence). V lost 6 bases and J 4 bases, leaving 7 bases between the germline ends.

The chain recombines TRBV29-1 with TRBJ1-4, with 8 nucleotides matching TRBD1. J was trimmed by 7 bases and V by 6 bases; bases with no gene match: 10. The length of the CDR3 is 14 residues. The germline V gene has CDR1 SQVTM and CDR2 ANQGSEA. As DNA, the CDR3 is TGCAGCGTAAAAACAGGGGGAATGGCTGAAAAACTGTTTTTT. Its protein is CSVKTGGMAEKLFF.